Below, 20 T cell receptor beta chains from the same sample are listed, as sequenced in a study of human T cells and chemical hapten exposure. As for time point: pre-sensitization, week 0. Indicated treatment: therapeutic diphenylcyclopropenone sensitization with weekly scalp DPC. TCRdb reprocessed the RACE reads with MiXCR, giving one entry per CDR3 protein. The data hold over 300,000 distinct CDR3 sequences, with roughly 5.3% observed a single time. Sequenced material: whole blood, taken in connection with sensitization to the hapten diphenylcyclopropenone (DPC). The receptors stem from a woman aged 45-59 years with alopecia areata. Some clones in this sample may be carry-over from other donors' samples.

The chain has TRBV6-5 and TRBJ2-2; the match to TRBD1 covers 7 bases. The CDR3 extends over 15 amino acids. The V and J ends lost 6 bases and 3 bases, in that order; junction bases with no gene match: 7. Germline V CDR1 and CDR2: MNHEY, SVGAGI. CDR3 region: CASRPPQGDTGELFF. The CDR3 DNA follows: TGTGCCAGCAGACCGCCCCAGGGGGACACCGGGGAGCTGTTTTTT.

At least ten counts were recorded for this clonotype. The chain couples TRBV12-3 or TRBV12-4 to TRBJ2-2; D not resolved. The CDR3 sequence is 12 residues long. V was shortened by 6 bases and J by 1 base, with 3 bases between the two germline ends. The CDR3 coding sequence is TGTGCCAGCAGAAGGAACACCGGGGAGCTGTTTTTT. It yields the protein CASRRNTGELFF.

This clonotype has just a few counts. This sequence joins TRBV6-2 or TRBV6-3 and TRBJ1-5; D is undetermined. The CDR3 totals 14 residues. Germline-derived CDR1 and CDR2 are MNHEY and SVGEGT. The V end was cut by 3 bases, the J end by 5 bases, with 11 bases between. The CDR3 here is CASSYGGNDQPQHF. In DNA form, the CDR3 reads TGTGCCAGCAGTTATGGAGGGAACGATCAGCCCCAGCATTTT.

In this sample, this clonotype turned up many times. V is TRBV6-1 and J is TRBJ2-3; the D gene is possibly TRBD2 (7 bases). This CDR3 contains 14 residues. CDR1 is MNHNS and CDR2 is SASEGT in the germline V gene. The V end was cut by 8 bases, the J end by 1 base, with 13 bases between. The CDR3, as DNA: TGTGCCAGCGCGAGGGGGGGGGGCACAGATACGCAGTATTTT. Its protein is CASARGGGTDTQYF.

This clonotype was observed a few times. The rearrangement uses TRBV2 and TRBJ1-6; the D gene is possibly TRBD1 (5 bases). The V and J ends lost 3 bases and 8 bases respectively, with 8 bases between them. Germline V gene data show CDR1 as SNHLY and CDR2 as FYNNEI. The CDR3 is made up of 13 amino acids. CDR3 nucleotide sequence: TGTGCCAGCAGTGACAGGGCTGATTCACCCCTCCACTTT. It translates to CASSDRADSPLHF. Using reference TRBV2 and TRBJ1-6 for the parts outside the CDR3, the full variable domain is EPEVTQTPSHQVTQMGQEVILRCVPISNHLYFYWYRQILGQKVEFLVSFYNNEISEKSEIFDDQFSVERPDGSNFTLKIRSTKLEDSAMYFCASSDRADSPLHFGNGTRLTVT.

This clonotype was seen at least ten times. This rearrangement joins TRBV5-6 to TRBJ2-3; D call uncertain. CDR3 length: 12 amino acids. Germline assignment: CDR1 SGHDT and CDR2 YYEEEE. The V gene lost 3 bases and the J gene lost 5 bases, with 7 bases spanning the gap. This chain's CDR3 is CASSWGRDTQYF. Written as DNA, the CDR3 is TGTGCCAGCAGCTGGGGTAGAGATACGCAGTATTTT.

The table lists this clonotype with a few counts. CDR3 region: CASSLIQTNTGELFF. CDR3 DNA sequence: TGTGCCAGCAGCTTAATACAAACCAACACCGGGGAGCTGTTTTTT. This chain connects TRBV7-2 to TRBJ2-2, with D unresolved. Germline values: CDR1 SGHTA, CDR2 FQGNSA. With 2 bases removed from V and 2 bases from J, the gap between germline ends came to 9 bases. This CDR3 comprises 15 residues.

For the CDR3, the DNA is TGTGCCATCAGCCCGGGGAGTAGGGAGAATGGCTACACCTTC. Amino acids: CAISPGSRENGYTF. The genes are TRBV10-3 and TRBJ1-2; D remains unclear. This CDR3 contains 14 residues. Trimming took off 6 bases at V and 6 bases at J, with 17 bases between the two ends. Germline V gene sequence: CDR1 ENHRY, CDR2 SYGVKD.

Ten or more counts support this clonotype. The CDR3, as DNA: TGTGCCAGCAGCTTAAGAGGGACTAGCGGGGAAGAGACCCAGTACTTC. This gives the protein CASSLRGTSGEETQYF. The chain combines TRBV11-1 with TRBJ2-5, with 13 bases identical to TRBD2. Germline CDR1 SGHAT, CDR2 FQDESV (reference sequence). V lost 2 bases to trimming and J lost 3 bases; unmatched junction nucleotides: 3. The CDR3 runs 16 residues.

This clonotype was picked up many times. This sequence joins TRBV29-1 and TRBJ2-5, with 9 bases identical to TRBD1. Germline-derived CDR1 and CDR2 are SQVTM and ANQGSEA. There are 15 residues in the CDR3. Trimming removed 1 base from V and 4 bases from J; junction bases left unmatched: 7. CDR3 sequence reads: CSVEGLQGAGETQYF. Written as DNA, the CDR3 is TGCAGCGTTGAAGGATTACAGGGGGCGGGAGAGACCCAGTACTTC.

This clonotype was counted at least ten times. The chain links TRBV12-3 or TRBV12-4 to TRBJ2-2; weak D call: TRBD2 (5 bases). This CDR3 spans 15 amino acids. The V end was cut by 0 bases, the J end by 0 bases, with 5 bases between. The CDR3 sequence is CASSLAGTNTGELFF. The DNA for the CDR3 is TGTGCCAGCAGTTTAGCCGGGACGAACACCGGGGAGCTGTTTTTT.

The chain has TRBV20-1 and TRBJ2-3, with D tentatively TRBD1 or TRBD2 (5 bases each). The CDR3 is 15 amino acids. The ends were cut back, 0 bases at V and 7 bases at J, with 17 bases in the middle. From germline, CDR1 is DFQATT and CDR2 SNEGSKA (reference sequence). The CDR3 reads CSARDQRGPAYTQYF. CDR3 bases: TGCAGTGCTAGAGATCAACGGGGCCCGGCATATACGCAGTATTTT.

Ten or more counts support this clonotype. CDR3 sequence: CASIPGTGPAEQYF. CDR3 DNA sequence: TGTGCCAGCATCCCCGGGACAGGGCCCGCCGAGCAGTACTTC. The chain links TRBV12-3 or TRBV12-4 to TRBJ2-7, with 9 bases lining up with TRBD1. The CDR3 runs 14 residues. V was pared by 7 bases and J by 6 bases, with 10 bases of the junction left unmatched.

This clonotype was detected ten times or more. This rearrangement joins TRBV3-1 to TRBJ2-5; the D is unclear. The CDR3 length is 15 residues. Trimming took off 0 bases at V and 3 bases at J, with 11 bases between the two ends. Germline loops: CDR1 LGHDT, CDR2 YNNKEL (reference sequence). Written as DNA, the CDR3 is TGTGCCAGCAGCCAAGAAGGCCTAATTAAAGAGACCCAGTACTTC. Its translation is CASSQEGLIKETQYF.

In this sample, this clonotype turned up a few times. CDR3 in DNA: TGTGCCAGCAGTTTAGGACAGGGGGGGTACACTGAAGCTTTCTTT. It is translated as CASSLGQGGYTEAFF. The chain joins TRBV28 to TRBJ1-1; 10 nucleotides line up with TRBD1. This CDR3 has 15 amino acids. Germline V gene data show CDR1 as MDHEN and CDR2 as SYDVKM. Trimming took 2 bases from V and 3 from J; bases not matched to a gene: 3.

This clonotype appeared many times. The V call is TRBV2, the J call TRBJ1-2; D gene uncertain. V was shortened by 8 bases and J by 2 bases, with 12 bases between the two germline ends. CDR1 and CDR2 (germline): SNHLY, FYNNEI. The CDR3 is made up of 13 amino acids. The CDR3 sequence is CASWSGDNYGYTF. DNA for the CDR3: TGTGCCAGCTGGTCAGGCGACAACTATGGCTACACCTTC. Full variable domain (missing parts from reference TRBV2 and TRBJ1-2): EPEVTQTPSHQVTQMGQEVILRCVPISNHLYFYWYRQILGQKVEFLVSFYNNEISEKSEIFDDQFSVERPDGSNFTLKIRSTKLEDSAMYFCASWSGDNYGYTFGSGTRLTVV.

The genes are TRBV5-1 and TRBJ1-5; TRBD1 matches at 11 bases. Unmatched junction bases numbered 6, after V lost 1 base and J lost 6 bases. CDR3 length: 16 amino acids. The germline V gene encodes CDR1 SGHRS and CDR2 YFSETQ. CDR3 sequence: CASSLTGQGGSQPQHF. The CDR3 DNA reads TGCGCCAGCAGCTTGACGGGACAGGGGGGTAGTCAGCCCCAGCATTTT.

The chain links TRBV7-2 to TRBJ2-7; 7 bases are shared with TRBD2. CDR1 is SGHTA, CDR2 FQGNSA, per germline. The CDR3 length is 14 residues. V shed 4 bases and J 7 bases; nucleotides not matched to a gene: 10. CDR3 nucleotide sequence: TGTGCCAGCAGCTCTCGGGGCAGGACTAGGGAGCAGTACTTC. Protein sequence: CASSSRGRTREQYF.

This clonotype occurred many times. The gene calls are TRBV3-1 and TRBJ1-2; TRBD1 matches 10 bases. The V and J ends lost 2 bases and 4 bases, in that order; junction bases with no gene match: 4. Germline-derived CDR1 and CDR2 are LGHDT and YNNKEL (reference sequence). The CDR3 length is 15 residues. The CDR3 loop is CASSQRDRGGYGYTF. The DNA of the CDR3 is TGTGCCAGCAGCCAACGGGACAGGGGTGGCTATGGCTACACCTTC.

This clonotype turned up a few times. This chain connects TRBV6-5 to TRBJ1-1, with TRBD1 as a possible D gene (5 bases). The CDR3 is 13 residues long. Trimming shortened V by 8 bases and J by 5 bases, and 15 bases separated the two germline ends. Germline lookup yields CDR1 MNHEY and CDR2 SVGAGI. The DNA for the CDR3 is TGTGCCAGCTTCCCCTTGGAGGGGACTGAAGCTTTCTTT. Amino acid sequence: CASFPLEGTEAFF.